This T cell receptor beta chain was recorded in a study of CD8 T cells in Susac syndrome. Study observations and caveats: The study acknowledged a relatively small number of individuals in its TCR sequencing and HLA analysis.

Remarks on this clonotype: What it recognizes is unknown.

In blood CD8+ and CD4+ T cells, TCR beta underwent sequencing. TEMRA cells were FACS-enriched, while CD8+ and CD4+ T cells were negatively isolated. Reverse transcription of about 0.45 to 1 ug RNA was carried out with random hexamers. The method of amplification for TCR beta CDR3 was immunoSEQ multiplex PCR, covering 54 Vbeta and 13 Jbeta. TCRdb used MiXCR to reprocess the immunoSEQ multiplex PCR reads, holding one entry per CDR3 protein. The table shows 350,000 to 550,000 distinct CDR3 sequences, with more than 80% occurring only once. The CDR3 loop spans 15 amino acids. The germline gives CDR1 MDHEN, CDR2 SYDVKM. Trimming removed 7 bases from V and 5 bases from J; junction bases left unmatched: 10.

Specimen: CD8+ T cells from PBMCs. This chain links TRBV28 with TRBJ1-5; 8 bases match TRBD1. The TCR originated in a human donor with multiple sclerosis. The CDR3 protein is CASTPGQVGDQPQHF. The CDR3 DNA is TGTGCCAGCACCCCGGGACAGGTAGGGGATCAGCCCCAGCATTTT. The entire variable domain, with the rest obtained from reference TRBV28 and TRBJ1-5, is as follows: DVKVTQSSRYLVKRTGEKVFLECVQDMDHENMFWYRQDPGLGLRLIYFSYDVKMKEKGDIPEGYSVSREKKERFSLILESASTNQTSMYLCASTPGQVGDQPQHFGDGTRLSIL.